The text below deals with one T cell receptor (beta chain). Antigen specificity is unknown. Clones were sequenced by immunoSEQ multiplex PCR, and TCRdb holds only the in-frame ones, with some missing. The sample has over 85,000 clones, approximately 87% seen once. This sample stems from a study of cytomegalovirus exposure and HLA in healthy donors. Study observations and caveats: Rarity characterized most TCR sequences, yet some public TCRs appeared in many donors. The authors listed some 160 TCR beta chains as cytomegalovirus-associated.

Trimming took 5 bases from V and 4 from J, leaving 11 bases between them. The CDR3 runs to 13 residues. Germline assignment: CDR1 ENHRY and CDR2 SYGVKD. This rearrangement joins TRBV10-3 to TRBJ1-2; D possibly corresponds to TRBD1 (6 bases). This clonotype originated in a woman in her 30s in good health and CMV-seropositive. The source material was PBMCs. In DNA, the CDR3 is TGTGCCATCAGTTGGACAGAGCCCTATGGCTACACCTTC. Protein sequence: CAISWTEPYGYTF.